This passage covers 30 T cell receptor beta chains from one sample sequenced in a study of blood T cell repertoires in COVID-19. Clones were read by immunoSEQ multiplex PCR, and TCRdb kept only the in-frame ones, dropping some. The table includes 60,000 to 85,000 clones, around 90% detected once. The sample taken for sequencing was peripheral blood. The receptor set was obtained from a woman aged 50 to 65 with COVID-19, enrolled during active disease.

The chain uses TRBV24-1 and TRBJ2-1; 13 positions agree with TRBD2. The V gene end was trimmed by 4 bases and the J gene end by 9 bases; junction bases not matched to a gene: 2. The length of the CDR3 is 14 residues. Germline V gene lookup returns CDR1 KGHDR and CDR2 SFDVKD. The CDR3 loop is CATSETSGRVEQFF. For the CDR3, the DNA is TGTGCCACCAGTGAAACTAGCGGGAGGGTTGAGCAGTTCTTC.

This clone was seen once. The chain employs TRBV28 and TRBJ2-1, with 7 nucleotides matching TRBD2. From germline, CDR1 is MDHEN and CDR2 SYDVKM. The CDR3 length is 13 residues. The trim removed 5 bases at V and 8 bases at J, leaving 6 bases unmatched. CDR3 residues: CASSPRLADEQFF. The DNA for the CDR3 is TGTGCCAGCAGTCCGCGACTAGCAGATGAGCAGTTCTTC.

The chain combines TRBV2 with TRBJ1-4; D call uncertain. The CDR3 is 13 residues long. Germline CDR1 is SNHLY and CDR2 is FYNNEI. The V end was cut by 8 bases, the J end by 8 bases, with 15 bases between. The CDR3, as DNA: TGTGCCAGCGGCTTATTAACGGGAGAAAAACTGTTTTTT. This gives the protein CASGLLTGEKLFF.

The CDR3 spells CASSYQGNEQFF. The CDR3 DNA is TGTGCCAGCAGTTACCAGGGAAATGAGCAGTTCTTC. J is TRBJ2-1 and V is TRBV6-5; possible D gene TRBD1, 5 bases. The CDR3 runs 12 residues. The germline V and J ends were trimmed by 2 bases and 7 bases, with 6 bases remaining between them. CDR1 is MNHEY and CDR2 is SVGAGI in the germline V gene.

The chain has TRBV23-1 and TRBJ2-3, with TRBD2 identical over 11 bases. TRBV23-1 is noted as an ORF with a role that remains uncertain. The CDR3 has 16 amino acids. The V segment lost 2 bases and the J segment 6 bases; nucleotides outside the gene matches: 7. The DNA of the CDR3 is TGCGCCAGCAGTCAAAAACTAGCGGGAGATGACGATACGCAGTATTTT. Encoded protein: CASSQKLAGDDDTQYF.

The chain couples TRBV3-1 (or the pseudogene TRBV3-2) to TRBJ2-7; TRBD2 agrees at 12 bases. Germline trimming cut 4 bases from V and 4 bases from J; bases unmatched to any gene: 5. Germline V gives CDR1 LGHDT, CDR2 YNNKEL (reference sequence). This CDR3 has 15 residues. The CDR3 DNA is TGTGCCAGCAGCCGACACGGGACTAGCGGGTACGAGCAGTACTTC. This translates into CASSRHGTSGYEQYF.

This chain joins TRBV7-9 and TRBJ2-7, with D hard to call. Trimming stripped 4 bases from V and 4 bases from J, with 5 bases between. This CDR3 is built from 11 residues. CDR1 is SEHNR and CDR2 is FQNEAQ in the germline V gene (reference sequence). The CDR3 sequence: CASSSPYEQYF. Here the CDR3 DNA reads TGTGCCAGCAGCTCCCCGTACGAGCAGTACTTC.

The rearrangement joins TRBV11-1 to TRBJ2-3; 7 bases are shared with TRBD1. This CDR3 region has 16 residues. Germline trimming cut 4 bases from V and 2 bases from J; bases unmatched to any gene: 9. Germline CDR1 SGHAT, CDR2 FQDESV (reference sequence). The CDR3: CASSSGQDPITDTQYF. CDR3 in DNA: TGTGCCAGCAGCTCAGGACAGGACCCGATCACAGATACGCAGTATTTT.

This CDR3 is CASSFTAGEGTDTQYF. As DNA, the CDR3 is TGTGCCAGCAGCTTCACCGCGGGAGAGGGCACAGATACGCAGTATTTT. This rearrangement joins TRBV7-9 to TRBJ2-3; 7 bases are a match to TRBD2. The V gene's germline CDR1 is SEHNR and CDR2 FQNEAQ (reference sequence). With 3 bases clipped from V and 1 base from J, the junction kept 7 bases outside the gene matches. The length of the CDR3 is 16 residues.

The rearrangement joins TRBV28 to TRBJ2-1; 8 bases map to TRBD2. The CDR3 is 15 residues long. Germline V gene data show CDR1 as MDHEN and CDR2 as SYDVKM. V dropped 4 bases and J dropped 8; count of bases not matched to a gene: 10. The CDR3 DNA follows: TGTGCCAGCAGTTCCCCGGGACTAGTTGGGCATGAGCAGTTCTTC. Translating it yields CASSSPGLVGHEQFF.

The genes are TRBV2 and TRBJ1-1, with 7 bases fitting TRBD1. Trimming took 5 bases from V and 0 from J; bases not matched to a gene: 3. The CDR3 spans 14 residues. The germline gives CDR1 SNHLY, CDR2 FYNNEI. CDR3 sequence (DNA): TGTGCCAGCAGTCCACAGGGGATGAACACTGAAGCTTTCTTT. As protein: CASSPQGMNTEAFF.

The rearrangement joins TRBV4-1 to TRBJ2-1, with 7 bases matching TRBD2. Trimming removed 2 bases from V and 3 bases from J; junction bases left unmatched: 10. The CDR3 extends over 17 amino acids. CDR1 and CDR2 (germline): MGHRA, YSYEKL. In DNA form, the CDR3 reads TGCGCCAGCAGCCAATCCCCTTCGAGGGACTACTACAATGAGCAGTTCTTC. As protein: CASSQSPSRDYYNEQFF.

This chain joins TRBV28 and TRBJ1-1; the D gene is possibly TRBD1 (5 bases). The CDR3 contains 12 residues. Germline V CDR1 and CDR2: MDHEN, SYDVKM. V dropped 3 bases and J dropped 8 bases, with 10 bases sitting between them. For the CDR3, the DNA is TGTGCCAGCAGTTTTAGGGGATGGGAAGCTTTCTTT. It codes for CASSFRGWEAFF.

V and J are TRBV18 and TRBJ1-1; 8 bases are a match to TRBD1. The V gene's germline CDR1 is KGHSH and CDR2 LQKENI. This CDR3 contains 15 residues. With 3 bases clipped from V and 3 bases from J, the junction kept 6 bases outside the gene matches. The CDR3 DNA sequence: TGTGCCAGCTCACCCGACGGACAGGGCTACACTGAAGCTTTCTTT. Translated, it gives CASSPDGQGYTEAFF.

This sequence joins TRBV4-1 and TRBJ2-1; TRBD1 matches 9 bases. The ends lost 3 bases at V and 4 bases at J; junction bases unmatched: 7. Germline V gene data show CDR1 as MGHRA and CDR2 as YSYEKL. This CDR3 has 16 residues. For the CDR3, the DNA is TGCGCCAGCAGCCAGGACCGGGACAGGGTGTACAATGAGCAGTTCTTC. This gives the protein CASSQDRDRVYNEQFF.

CDR3 sequence (DNA): TGTGCTAGTGGTTTGTCAGGGACAGCTGAAGCTTTCTTT. It yields the protein CASGLSGTAEAFF. This chain joins TRBV12-5 and TRBJ1-1, with 7 nucleotides matching TRBD1. Unmatched junction bases numbered 3, after V lost 2 bases and J lost 6 bases. The length of the CDR3 is 13 residues. The germline V gene has CDR1 LGHNT and CDR2 FRNRAP.

This chain connects TRBV9 to TRBJ1-2; D unclear. The CDR3 consists of 11 residues. Germline V gene lookup returns CDR1 SGDLS and CDR2 YYNGEE. Trimming took off 5 bases at V and 7 bases at J, with 9 bases between the two ends. Here the CDR3 reads CASRAGSGYTF. For the CDR3, the DNA is TGTGCCAGCAGAGCCGGGAGTGGCTACACCTTC.

The chain couples TRBV6-2 or TRBV6-3 to TRBJ1-2; 8 bases agree with TRBD1. The CDR3 has 16 amino acids. V trimming: 5 bases; J trimming: 7 bases; junction bases outside the gene matches: 15. Germline values: CDR1 MNHEY, CDR2 SVGEGT. The CDR3 is CASSTSRGLLLVGYTF. CDR3 DNA: TGTGCCAGCAGTACAAGCAGGGGGCTGCTCCTAGTTGGCTACACCTTC.

The V gene is TRBV3-1 (or the pseudogene TRBV3-2), the J gene TRBJ2-3, with 12 bases that match TRBD2. This CDR3 comprises 18 residues. Germline-derived CDR1 and CDR2 are LGHDT and YNNKEL (reference sequence). The V gene end was trimmed by 2 bases and the J gene end by 6 bases; junction bases not matched to a gene: 12. The CDR3 here is CASSQNPPTSGRFDTQYF. CDR3 sequence (DNA): TGTGCCAGCAGCCAAAACCCGCCTACTAGCGGGAGGTTCGATACGCAGTATTTT.

V is TRBV7-9 and J is TRBJ2-1, with D maybe TRBD1 (6 bases). Trimming stripped 2 bases from V and 4 bases from J, with 9 bases between. There are 14 residues in the CDR3. Germline assignment: CDR1 SEHNR and CDR2 FQNEAQ (reference sequence). CDR3 DNA: TGTGCCAGCAGCTTACGACAGGAGTACAATGAGCAGTTCTTC. This encodes CASSLRQEYNEQFF. Full variable domain (remainder filled in from reference TRBV7-9 and TRBJ2-1): DTGVSQNPRHKITKRGQNVTFRCDPISEHNRLYWYRQTLGQGPEFLTYFQNEAQLEKSRLLSDRFSAERPKGSFSTLEIQRTEQGDSAMYLCASSLRQEYNEQFFGPGTRLTVL.

The rearrangement uses TRBV5-1 and TRBJ1-2; 9 nucleotides line up with TRBD1. Trimming cost V 4 bases and J 6 bases; bases outside gene matches: 7. From germline, CDR1 is SGHRS and CDR2 YFSETQ. The CDR3 is 14 residues long. The CDR3 region is CASSPGTGQDGYTF. The CDR3 DNA reads TGCGCCAGCAGCCCCGGGACAGGGCAGGATGGCTACACCTTC.

This sequence joins TRBV7-9 and TRBJ1-2; perhaps TRBD1 as D (5 bases). V lost 3 bases and J lost 2, with 10 bases in between. Germline V gene sequence: CDR1 SEHNR, CDR2 FQNEAQ (reference sequence). The CDR3 length is 14 residues. CDR3 in amino acids: CASSFGHRNYGYTF. The CDR3 nucleotides are TGTGCCAGCAGCTTCGGACATCGGAACTATGGCTACACCTTC.

The chain joins TRBV5-1 to TRBJ1-1; D remains ambiguous. The CDR3 has 13 residues. Between the trimmed V and J ends, which lost 0 bases and 1 base, there was a span of 4 bases. CDR1 is SGHRS, CDR2 YFSETQ, per germline. Written as DNA, the CDR3 is TGCGCCAGCAGCTTGGGGGCGAACACTGAAGCTTTCTTT. Translation: CASSLGANTEAFF. Variable domain in full (rest from reference TRBV5-1 and TRBJ1-1): KAGVTQTPRYLIKTRGQQVTLSCSPISGHRSVSWYQQTPGQGLQFLFEYFSETQRNKGNFPGRFSGRQFSNSRSEMNVSTLELGDSALYLCASSLGANTEAFFGQGTRLTVV.

The genes are TRBV5-5 and TRBJ2-7; no clear D gene. The CDR3 spans 14 residues. Germline V gene data show CDR1 as SGHKS and CDR2 as YYEKEE (reference sequence). V was shortened by 2 bases and J by 2 bases, with 11 bases between the two germline ends. The CDR3 here is CASSFAGPTYEQYF. The CDR3 coding sequence is TGTGCCAGCAGCTTCGCAGGCCCAACCTACGAGCAGTACTTC.

The chain carries TRBV27 and TRBJ1-5; 8 positions agree with TRBD1. The J segment lost 5 bases and the V segment lost 4 bases, leaving 1 base of the junction unmatched. Germline V gene data show CDR1 as MNHEY and CDR2 as SMNVEV (reference sequence). The CDR3 is 13 amino acids. CDR3 sequence: CASSSGGYQPQHF. The CDR3 DNA sequence: TGTGCCAGCAGTTCAGGGGGCTATCAGCCCCAGCATTTT.

This chain links TRBV5-1 with TRBJ1-4; 7 bases align to TRBD1. Germline CDR1 is SGHRS and CDR2 is YFSETQ. After removal of 4 bases from V and 8 bases from J, the junction contained 14 bases not matched to a gene. CDR3 length: 16 residues. The CDR3 nucleotides are TGCGCCAGCAGCCCAGGAAAAAGACAGGGAAGCGAAAAACTGTTTTTT. Residues: CASSPGKRQGSEKLFF.

Here the CDR3 reads CSHTGVGTEAFF. The CDR3 DNA reads TGCAGCCACACAGGGGTAGGTACTGAAGCTTTCTTT. The V call is TRBV29-1, the J call TRBJ1-1; TRBD1 agrees at 7 bases. The CDR3 consists of 12 residues. Germline CDR1 is SQVTM and CDR2 is ANQGSEA. Trimming took 8 bases from V and 5 from J; bases not matched to a gene: 8.

This sequence joins TRBV29-1 and TRBJ1-3; D not resolved. The CDR3 is 14 residues long. V gave up 3 bases and J gave up 0 bases, with 9 bases separating them. Germline loops: CDR1 SQVTM, CDR2 ANQGSEA. The CDR3: CSVDQRSSGNTIYF. The DNA for the CDR3 is TGCAGCGTTGATCAGAGGAGCTCTGGAAACACCATATATTTT.

The chain recombines TRBV27 with TRBJ2-1, with D perhaps TRBD2 (6 bases). The V gene lost 3 bases and the J gene lost 12 bases, with 15 bases spanning the gap. This CDR3 region has 13 residues. Germline V CDR1 and CDR2: MNHEY, SMNVEV (reference sequence). The CDR3 region has the DNA TGTGCCAGCAGTTTTCTGGGAGCCGGGGGGCAGTTCTTC. Amino acid sequence: CASSFLGAGGQFF.

This chain connects TRBV7-3 to TRBJ1-1, with 9 nucleotides matching TRBD1. The junction had 7 bases not matched to a gene; V was cut back by 5 bases and J by 6 bases. The CDR3 covers 14 residues. Germline CDR1 is SGHTA and CDR2 is FQGTGA. CDR3 nucleotide sequence: TGTGCCAGCAGCCTGACAGGGGGTTTGTCTGAAGCTTTCTTT. This translates into CASSLTGGLSEAFF.